Reported below is one TCR beta chain. Other nucleotide sequences from this sample produce the same CDR3. This sample stems from a study of control samples from healthy donors and cancer patients. Per germline, CDR1 SGHAT and CDR2 FQNNGV. The length of the CDR3 is 13 residues. Trimming left V 3 bases short and J 5 bases short, with 10 bases between. Sequencing was performed with immunoSEQ multiplex PCR; in TCRdb, only in-frame clones are kept and a portion is missing. The sample has around 120,000 clones, around 87% seen once; the top ten hold less than 1.5%. This receptor was obtained from a woman aged 50 to 60 with colorectal cancer. The specimen sequenced was PBMCs. The genes are TRBV11-2 and TRBJ1-1; D is undetermined. Here the CDR3 DNA reads TGTGCCAGCAGCTTGGACCGCGGGACTGAAGCTTTCTTT. Translation: CASSLDRGTEAFF. Complete variable domain (other parts from reference TRBV11-2 and TRBJ1-1): EAGVAQSPRYKIIEKRQSVAFWCNPISGHATLYWYQQILGQGPKLLIQFQNNGVVDDSQLPKDRFSAERLKGVDSTLKIQPAKLEDSAVYLCASSLDRGTEAFFGQGTRLTVV.